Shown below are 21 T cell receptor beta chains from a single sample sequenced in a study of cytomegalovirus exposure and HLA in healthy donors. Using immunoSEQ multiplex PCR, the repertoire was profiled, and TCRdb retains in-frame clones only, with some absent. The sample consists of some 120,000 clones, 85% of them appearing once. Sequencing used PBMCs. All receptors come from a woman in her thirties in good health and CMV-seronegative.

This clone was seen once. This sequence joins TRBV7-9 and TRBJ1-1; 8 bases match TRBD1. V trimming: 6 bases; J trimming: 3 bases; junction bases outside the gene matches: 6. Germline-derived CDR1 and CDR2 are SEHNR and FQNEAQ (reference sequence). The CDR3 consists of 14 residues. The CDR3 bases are TGTGCCAGCAGTTACCCGGACAGGGACACTGAAGCTTTCTTT. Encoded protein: CASSYPDRDTEAFF.

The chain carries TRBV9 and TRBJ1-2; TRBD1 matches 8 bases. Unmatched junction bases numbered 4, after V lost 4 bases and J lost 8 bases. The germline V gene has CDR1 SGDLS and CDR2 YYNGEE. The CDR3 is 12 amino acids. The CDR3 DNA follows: TGTGCCAGCAGCAAGACAGGGGTCGGCTACACCTTC. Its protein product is CASSKTGVGYTF. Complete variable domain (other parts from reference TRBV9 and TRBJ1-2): DSGVTQTPKHLITATGQRVTLRCSPRSGDLSVYWYQQSLDQGLQFLIQYYNGEERAKGNILERFSAQQFPDLHSELNLSSLELGDSALYFCASSKTGVGYTFGSGTRLTVV.

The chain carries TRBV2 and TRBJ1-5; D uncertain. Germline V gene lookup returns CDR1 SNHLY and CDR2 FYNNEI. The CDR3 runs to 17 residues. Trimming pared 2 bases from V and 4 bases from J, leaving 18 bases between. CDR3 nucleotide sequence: TGTGCCAGCAGTGAACTTATTAGTGGAGAAATTAATCAGCCCCAGCATTTT. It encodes CASSELISGEINQPQHF.

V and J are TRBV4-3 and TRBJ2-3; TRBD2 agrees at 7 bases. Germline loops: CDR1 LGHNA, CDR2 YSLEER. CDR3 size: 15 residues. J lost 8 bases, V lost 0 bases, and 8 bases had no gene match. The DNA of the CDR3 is TGCGCCAGCAGCCAAGAGGGGCGGGGCGGGGGTACGCAGTATTTT. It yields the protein CASSQEGRGGGTQYF.

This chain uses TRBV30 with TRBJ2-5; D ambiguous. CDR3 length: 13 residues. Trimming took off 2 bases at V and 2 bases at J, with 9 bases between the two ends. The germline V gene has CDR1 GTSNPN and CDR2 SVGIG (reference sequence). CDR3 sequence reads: CAWSSRIQETQYF. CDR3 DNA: TGTGCCTGGAGTTCGCGGATACAAGAGACCCAGTACTTC.

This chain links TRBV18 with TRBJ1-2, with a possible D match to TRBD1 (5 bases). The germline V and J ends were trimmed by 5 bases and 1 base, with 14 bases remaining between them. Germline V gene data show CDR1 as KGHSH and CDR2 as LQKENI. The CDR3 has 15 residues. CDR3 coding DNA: TGTGCCAGCTCATCGATGGGCAGGGATAACTATGGCTACACCTTC. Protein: CASSSMGRDNYGYTF.

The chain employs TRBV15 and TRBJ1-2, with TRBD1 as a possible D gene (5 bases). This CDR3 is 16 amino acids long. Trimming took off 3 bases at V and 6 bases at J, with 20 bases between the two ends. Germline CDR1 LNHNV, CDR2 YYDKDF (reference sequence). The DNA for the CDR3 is TGTGCCACCAGCAGGACGCAGGGTACTGTAGCGGATGGCTACACCTTC. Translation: CATSRTQGTVADGYTF. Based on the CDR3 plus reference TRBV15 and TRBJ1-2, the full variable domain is DAMVIQNPRYQVTQFGKPVTLSCSQTLNHNVMYWYQQKSSQAPKLLFHYYDKDFNNEADTPDNFQSRRPNTSFCFLDIRSPGLGDTAMYLCATSRTQGTVADGYTFGSGTRLTVV.

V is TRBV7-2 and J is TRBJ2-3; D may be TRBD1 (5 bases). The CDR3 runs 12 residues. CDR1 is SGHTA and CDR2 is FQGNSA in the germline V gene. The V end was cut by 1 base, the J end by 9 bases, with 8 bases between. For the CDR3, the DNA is TGTGCCAGCAGCTTAGAGACAGTCACGCAGTATTTT. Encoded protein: CASSLETVTQYF.

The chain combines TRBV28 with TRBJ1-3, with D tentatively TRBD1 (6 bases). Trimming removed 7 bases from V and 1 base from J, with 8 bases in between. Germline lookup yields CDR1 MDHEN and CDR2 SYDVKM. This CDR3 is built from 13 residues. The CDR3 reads CASIQGSGNTIYF. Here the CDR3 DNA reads TGTGCCAGCATCCAGGGGTCTGGAAACACCATATATTTT.

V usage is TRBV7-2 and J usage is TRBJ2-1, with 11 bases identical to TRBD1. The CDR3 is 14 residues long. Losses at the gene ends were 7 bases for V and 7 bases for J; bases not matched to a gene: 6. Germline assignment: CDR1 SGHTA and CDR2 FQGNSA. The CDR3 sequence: CASTPDRGRNEQFF. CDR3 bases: TGTGCCAGCACCCCGGACAGGGGGCGAAATGAGCAGTTCTTC.

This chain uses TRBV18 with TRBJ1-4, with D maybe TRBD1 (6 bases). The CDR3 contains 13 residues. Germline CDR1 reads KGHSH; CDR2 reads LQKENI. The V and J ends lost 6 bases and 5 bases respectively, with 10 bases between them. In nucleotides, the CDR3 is TGTGCCAGCTCGGACAGTTTGAATGAAAAACTGTTTTTT. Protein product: CASSDSLNEKLFF.

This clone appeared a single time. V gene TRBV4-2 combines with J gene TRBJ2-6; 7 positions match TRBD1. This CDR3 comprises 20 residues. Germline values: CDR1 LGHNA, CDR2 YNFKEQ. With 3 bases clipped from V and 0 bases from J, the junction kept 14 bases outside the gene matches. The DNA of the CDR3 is TGTGCCAGCAGCCATGCCGGGACAGCCCTAAAATCCTCTGGGGCCAACGTCCTGACTTTC. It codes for CASSHAGTALKSSGANVLTF.

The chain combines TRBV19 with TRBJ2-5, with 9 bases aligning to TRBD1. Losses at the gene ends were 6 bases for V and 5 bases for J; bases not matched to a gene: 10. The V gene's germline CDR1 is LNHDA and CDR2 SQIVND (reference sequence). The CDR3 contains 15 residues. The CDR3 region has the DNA TGTGCCAGTAGCGGACAGGGGATTTCGGGGGAGACCCAGTACTTC. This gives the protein CASSGQGISGETQYF. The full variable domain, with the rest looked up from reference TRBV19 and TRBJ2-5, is DGGITQSPKYLFRKEGQNVTLSCEQNLNHDAMYWYRQDPGQGLRLIYYSQIVNDFQKGDIAEGYSVSREKKESFPLTVTSAQKNPTAFYLCASSGQGISGETQYFGPGTRLLVL.

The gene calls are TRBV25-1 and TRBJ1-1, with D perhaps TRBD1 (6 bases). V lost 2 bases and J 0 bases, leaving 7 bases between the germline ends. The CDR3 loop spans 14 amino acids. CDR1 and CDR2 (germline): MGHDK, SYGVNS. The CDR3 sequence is CASSEQGLNTEAFF. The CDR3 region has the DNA TGTGCCAGCAGTGAACAGGGGTTGAACACTGAAGCTTTCTTT.

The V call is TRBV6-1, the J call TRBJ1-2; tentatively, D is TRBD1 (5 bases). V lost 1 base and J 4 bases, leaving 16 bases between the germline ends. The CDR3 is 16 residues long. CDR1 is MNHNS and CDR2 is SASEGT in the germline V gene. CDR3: CASSEEWGVATYGYTF. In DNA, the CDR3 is TGTGCCAGCAGTGAAGAATGGGGGGTGGCAACCTATGGCTACACCTTC.

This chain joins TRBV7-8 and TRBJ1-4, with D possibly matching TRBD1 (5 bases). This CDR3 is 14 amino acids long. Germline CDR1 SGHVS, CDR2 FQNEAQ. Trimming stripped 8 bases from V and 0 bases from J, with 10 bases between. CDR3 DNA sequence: TGTGCCAGCGCGGGGCTCCCAACTAATGAAAAACTGTTTTTT. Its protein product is CASAGLPTNEKLFF. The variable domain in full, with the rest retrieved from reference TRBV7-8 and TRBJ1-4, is GAGVSQSPRYKVAKRGQDVALRCDPISGHVSLFWYQQALGQGPEFLTYFQNEAQLDKSGLPSDRFFAERPEGSVSTLKIQRTQQEDSAVYLCASAGLPTNEKLFFGSGTQLSVL.

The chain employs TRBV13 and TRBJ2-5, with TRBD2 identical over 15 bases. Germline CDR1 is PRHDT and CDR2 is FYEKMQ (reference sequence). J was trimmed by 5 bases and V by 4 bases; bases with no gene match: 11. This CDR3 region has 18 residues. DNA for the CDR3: TGTGCCAGCAGCTCTACCGGGACTAGCGGGGGGCCGAGGGAGACCCAGTACTTC. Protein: CASSSTGTSGGPRETQYF.

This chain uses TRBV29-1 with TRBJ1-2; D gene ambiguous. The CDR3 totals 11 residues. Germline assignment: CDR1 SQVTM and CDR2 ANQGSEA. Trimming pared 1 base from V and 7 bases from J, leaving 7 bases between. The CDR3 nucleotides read TGCAGCGTTGAAGGCAGGTCTGGCTACACCTTC. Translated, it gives CSVEGRSGYTF.

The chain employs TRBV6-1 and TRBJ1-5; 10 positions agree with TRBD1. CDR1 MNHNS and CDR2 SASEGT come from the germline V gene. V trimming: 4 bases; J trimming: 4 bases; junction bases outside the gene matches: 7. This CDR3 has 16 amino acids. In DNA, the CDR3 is TGTGCCAGCAGTGTCAGGACAGGGGGAGGAAATCAGCCCCAGCATTTT. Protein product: CASSVRTGGGNQPQHF.

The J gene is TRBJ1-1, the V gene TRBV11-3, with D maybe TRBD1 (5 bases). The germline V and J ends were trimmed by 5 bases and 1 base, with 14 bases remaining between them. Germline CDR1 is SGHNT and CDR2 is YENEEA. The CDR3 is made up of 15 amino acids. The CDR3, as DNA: TGTGCCAGCAGCCGTGGCGGGGCCAGGAACACTGAAGCTTTCTTT. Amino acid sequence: CASSRGGARNTEAFF. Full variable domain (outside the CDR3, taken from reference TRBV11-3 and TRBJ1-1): EAGVVQSPRYKIIEKKQPVAFWCNPISGHNTLYWYLQNLGQGPELLIRYENEEAVDDSQLPKDRFSAERLKGVDSTLKIQPAELGDSAVYLCASSRGGARNTEAFFGQGTRLTVV.

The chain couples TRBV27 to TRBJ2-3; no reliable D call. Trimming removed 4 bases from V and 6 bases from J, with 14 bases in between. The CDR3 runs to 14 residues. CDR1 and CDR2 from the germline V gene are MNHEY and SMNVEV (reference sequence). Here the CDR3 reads CASSSVYSTDTQYF. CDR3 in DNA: TGTGCCAGCAGTTCCGTCTACTCCACGGATACGCAGTATTTT.